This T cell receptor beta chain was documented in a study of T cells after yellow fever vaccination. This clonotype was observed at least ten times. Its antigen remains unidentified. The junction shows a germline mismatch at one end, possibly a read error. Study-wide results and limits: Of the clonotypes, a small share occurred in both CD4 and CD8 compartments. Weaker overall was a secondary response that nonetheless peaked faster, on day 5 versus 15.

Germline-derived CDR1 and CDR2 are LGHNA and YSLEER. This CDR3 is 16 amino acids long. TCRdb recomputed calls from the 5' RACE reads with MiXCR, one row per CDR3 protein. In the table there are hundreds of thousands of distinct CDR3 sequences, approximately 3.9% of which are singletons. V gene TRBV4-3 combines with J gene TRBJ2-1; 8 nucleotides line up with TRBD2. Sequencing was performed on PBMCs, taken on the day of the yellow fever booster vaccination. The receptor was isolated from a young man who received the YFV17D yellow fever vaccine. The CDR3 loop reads CASTQAPAGAYNEQFF. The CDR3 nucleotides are TGCGCCAGCACCCAAGCCCCAGCGGGGGCCTACAATGAGCAGTTCTTC.